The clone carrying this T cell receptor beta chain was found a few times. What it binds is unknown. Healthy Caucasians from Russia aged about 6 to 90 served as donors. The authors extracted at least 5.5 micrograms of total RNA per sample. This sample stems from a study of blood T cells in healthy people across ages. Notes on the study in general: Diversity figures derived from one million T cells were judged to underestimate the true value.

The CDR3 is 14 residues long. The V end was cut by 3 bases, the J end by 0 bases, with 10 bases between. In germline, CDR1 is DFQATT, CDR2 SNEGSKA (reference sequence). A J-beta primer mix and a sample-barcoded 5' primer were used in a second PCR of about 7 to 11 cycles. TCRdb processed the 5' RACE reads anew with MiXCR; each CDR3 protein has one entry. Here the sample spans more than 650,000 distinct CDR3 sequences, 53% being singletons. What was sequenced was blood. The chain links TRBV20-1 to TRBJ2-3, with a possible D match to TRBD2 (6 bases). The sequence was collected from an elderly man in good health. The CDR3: CSARWLASTDTQYF. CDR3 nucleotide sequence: TGCAGTGCTAGGTGGCTAGCGAGCACAGATACGCAGTATTTT.